These T cell receptor beta chains were read from a single sample in a study of EBV T-cell therapy then PD-1 blockade in nasopharyngeal carcinoma. Their specific antigens are unknown. Measured with immunoSEQ multiplex PCR; TCRdb has only the in-frame clones, and not every one. This sample has approximately 25,000 clones, with approximately 87% found just once. The specimen comprised CD8+ T cells from blood, sampled around day 65 from a patient whose treatment included autologous EBV-specific T cells and nivolumab. The receptor set was obtained from a man aged 40-49 years with nasopharyngeal carcinoma. Both conserved end residues are trimmed from each CDR3. The order of the fields is V gene, J gene, CDR3 protein.

v_gene: TRBV5-1; j_gene: TRBJ2-1; CDR3aa: ASSYRGGSGGFLLAYNEQF
v_gene: TRBV6-5; j_gene: TRBJ1-5; CDR3aa: ATSPRQFNQPQH
v_gene: TRBV24-1; j_gene: TRBJ2-5; CDR3aa: ATSDLQGAQETQY
v_gene: TRBV6-1; j_gene: TRBJ1-1; CDR3aa: ASSLGRGTEAF
v_gene: TRBV6-5; j_gene: TRBJ1-1; CDR3aa: ASSYPPGPANTEAF
v_gene: TRBV5-8; j_gene: TRBJ2-1; CDR3aa: ASSITGGPGNEQF
v_gene: TRBV6-6; j_gene: TRBJ1-1; CDR3aa: ASSYESHTEAF
v_gene: TRBV27; j_gene: TRBJ2-5; CDR3aa: ASGLTGGPETQY
v_gene: TRBV30; j_gene: TRBJ1-2; CDR3aa: ARTGRYGYT
v_gene: TRBV7-6; j_gene: TRBJ2-1; CDR3aa: ASSLGTSPYNEQF
v_gene: TRBV7-9; j_gene: TRBJ1-5; CDR3aa: ASNLSYRRGQPQH
v_gene: TRBV4-3; j_gene: TRBJ2-7; CDR3aa: ASSQDIEAYEQY
v_gene: TRBV27; j_gene: TRBJ1-5; CDR3aa: ASSPWTGGQPQH
v_gene: TRBV7-9; j_gene: TRBJ1-2; CDR3aa: ASSSGTGVIYGYT
v_gene: TRBV25-1; j_gene: TRBJ1-2; CDR3aa: ASMVPMYGYT
v_gene: TRBV18; j_gene: TRBJ2-5; CDR3aa: ASSPGGQETQY
v_gene: TRBV27; j_gene: TRBJ2-7; CDR3aa: ASSFGPPLEQY
v_gene: TRBV4-1; j_gene: TRBJ2-7; CDR3aa: ASSQATGRFYEQY
v_gene: TRBV29-1; j_gene: TRBJ1-2; CDR3aa: SVDDRERGYT
v_gene: TRBV6-5; j_gene: TRBJ2-2; CDR3aa: ASSLGQLTGELF
v_gene: TRBV28; j_gene: TRBJ1-3; CDR3aa: ASSLFAGGNTIY
v_gene: TRBV18; j_gene: TRBJ1-6; CDR3aa: ASSEGTSVASYNSPLH
v_gene: TRBV5-5; j_gene: TRBJ2-7; CDR3aa: ASSWHRDRGGYEQY
v_gene: TRBV29-1; j_gene: TRBJ1-3; CDR3aa: SFRGGGASGNTIY
v_gene: TRBV9; j_gene: TRBJ1-2; CDR3aa: ASSLRHGDRVGYT
v_gene: TRBV19; j_gene: TRBJ2-1; CDR3aa: ASSIGVGTGSYNEQF
v_gene: TRBV3-1/TRBV3-2; j_gene: TRBJ1-5; CDR3aa: ASSQDHGADQPQH
v_gene: TRBV4-3; j_gene: TRBJ2-1; CDR3aa: ASSHGHRGTWQF
v_gene: TRBV4-3; j_gene: TRBJ1-1; CDR3aa: ASSQDWMNTEAF
v_gene: TRBV10-3; j_gene: TRBJ2-3; CDR3aa: AISERLAGGVDTQY
v_gene: TRBV7-9; j_gene: TRBJ1-4; CDR3aa: ASKGGARQWEKLF
v_gene: TRBV24-1; j_gene: TRBJ1-1; CDR3aa: ATSDLKGMNTEAF
v_gene: TRBV29-1; j_gene: TRBJ2-3; CDR3aa: SVGSGESDTQY
v_gene: TRBV27; j_gene: TRBJ1-4; CDR3aa: ASSWRQGFGEKLF
v_gene: TRBV7-6; j_gene: TRBJ2-3; CDR3aa: ASSLRDASTDTQY
v_gene: TRBV10-3; j_gene: TRBJ2-2; CDR3aa: AISESWGRISGELF
v_gene: TRBV28; j_gene: TRBJ2-7; CDR3aa: ASSWGLLGTYEQY
v_gene: TRBV25-1; j_gene: TRBJ2-3; CDR3aa: ASSGGTSGGDTQY
v_gene: TRBV7-9; j_gene: TRBJ2-3; CDR3aa: ASSRTSGGAVADTQY
v_gene: TRBV27; j_gene: TRBJ2-3; CDR3aa: ASSFSVGDHTDTQY
v_gene: TRBV4-2; j_gene: TRBJ2-5; CDR3aa: ASSQDLEVETQY
v_gene: TRBV5-5; j_gene: TRBJ2-2; CDR3aa: ASALDRGGYRTGELF
v_gene: TRBV27; j_gene: TRBJ2-7; CDR3aa: ASSPLAGVYEQY
v_gene: TRBV9; j_gene: TRBJ1-1; CDR3aa: ASSLTGAPNTEAF
v_gene: TRBV3-1/TRBV3-2; j_gene: TRBJ1-1; CDR3aa: ASSSSFTGRFMNTEAF
v_gene: TRBV9; j_gene: TRBJ2-2; CDR3aa: ASSGTSGEGTGELF
v_gene: TRBV9; j_gene: TRBJ1-4; CDR3aa: ASSEGARLYNEKLF
v_gene: TRBV6-2/TRBV6-3; j_gene: TRBJ2-7; CDR3aa: ASSNKGGAYEQY